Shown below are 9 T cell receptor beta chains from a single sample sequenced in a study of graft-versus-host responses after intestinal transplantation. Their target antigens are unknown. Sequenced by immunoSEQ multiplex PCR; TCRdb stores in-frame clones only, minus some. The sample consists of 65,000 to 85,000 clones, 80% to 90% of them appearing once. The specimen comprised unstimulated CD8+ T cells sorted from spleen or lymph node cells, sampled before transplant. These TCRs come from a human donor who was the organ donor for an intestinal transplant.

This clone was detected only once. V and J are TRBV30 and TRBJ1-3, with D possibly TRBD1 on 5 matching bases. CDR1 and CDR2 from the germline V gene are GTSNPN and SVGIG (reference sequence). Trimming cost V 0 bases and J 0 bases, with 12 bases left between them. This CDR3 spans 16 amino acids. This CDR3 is CAWSVQVWSSGNTIYF. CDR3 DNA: TGTGCCTGGAGTGTACAGGTGTGGAGCTCTGGAAACACCATATATTTT.

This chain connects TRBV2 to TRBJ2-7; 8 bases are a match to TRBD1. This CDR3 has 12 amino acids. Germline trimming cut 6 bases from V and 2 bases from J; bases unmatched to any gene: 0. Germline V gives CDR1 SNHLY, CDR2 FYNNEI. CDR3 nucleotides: TGTGCCAGCAGGGACAGGGCCTACGAGCAGTACTTC. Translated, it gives CASRDRAYEQYF. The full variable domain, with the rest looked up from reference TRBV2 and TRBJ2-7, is EPEVTQTPSHQVTQMGQEVILRCVPISNHLYFYWYRQILGQKVEFLVSFYNNEISEKSEIFDDQFSVERPDGSNFTLKIRSTKLEDSAMYFCASRDRAYEQYFGPGTRLTVT.

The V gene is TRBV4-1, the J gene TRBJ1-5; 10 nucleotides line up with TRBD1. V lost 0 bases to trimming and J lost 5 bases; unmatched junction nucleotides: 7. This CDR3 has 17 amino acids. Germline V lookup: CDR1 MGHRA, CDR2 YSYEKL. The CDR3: CASSQDPPGTGDQPQHF. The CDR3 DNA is TGCGCCAGCAGCCAAGATCCACCTGGGACAGGGGATCAGCCCCAGCATTTT.

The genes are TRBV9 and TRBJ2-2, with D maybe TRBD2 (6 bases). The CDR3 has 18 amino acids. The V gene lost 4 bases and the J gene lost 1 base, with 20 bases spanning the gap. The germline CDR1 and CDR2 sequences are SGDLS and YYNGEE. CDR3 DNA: TGTGCCAGCAGCCTTAGCCGGGACTCCCCTATGAACACCGGGGAGCTGTTTTTT. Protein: CASSLSRDSPMNTGELFF. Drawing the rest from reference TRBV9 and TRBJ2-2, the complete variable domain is DSGVTQTPKHLITATGQRVTLRCSPRSGDLSVYWYQQSLDQGLQFLIQYYNGEERAKGNILERFSAQQFPDLHSELNLSSLELGDSALYFCASSLSRDSPMNTGELFFGEGSRLTVL.

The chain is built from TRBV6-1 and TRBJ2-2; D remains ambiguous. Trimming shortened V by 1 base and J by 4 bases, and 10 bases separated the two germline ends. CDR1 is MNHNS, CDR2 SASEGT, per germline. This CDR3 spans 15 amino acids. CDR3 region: CASSEGGSPTGELFF. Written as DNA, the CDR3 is TGTGCCAGCAGTGAAGGGGGATCTCCCACCGGGGAGCTGTTTTTT.

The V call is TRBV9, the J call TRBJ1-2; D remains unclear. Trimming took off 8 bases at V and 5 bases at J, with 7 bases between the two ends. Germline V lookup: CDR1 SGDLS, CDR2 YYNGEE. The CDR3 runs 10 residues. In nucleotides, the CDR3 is TGTGCCAGTGGCGGGTATGGCTACACCTTC. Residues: CASGGYGYTF.

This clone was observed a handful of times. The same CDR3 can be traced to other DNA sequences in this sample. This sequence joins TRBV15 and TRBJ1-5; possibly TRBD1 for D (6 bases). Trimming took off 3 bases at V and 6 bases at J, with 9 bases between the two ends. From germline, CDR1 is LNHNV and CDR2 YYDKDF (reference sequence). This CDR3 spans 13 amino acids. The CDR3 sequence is CATSSNRVQPQHF. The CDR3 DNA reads TGTGCCACCAGCAGCAACAGGGTTCAGCCCCAGCATTTT.

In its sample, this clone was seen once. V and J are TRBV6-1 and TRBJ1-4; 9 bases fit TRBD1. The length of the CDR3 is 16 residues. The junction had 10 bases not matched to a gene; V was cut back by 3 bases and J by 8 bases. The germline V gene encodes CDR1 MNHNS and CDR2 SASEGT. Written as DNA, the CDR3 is TGTGCCAGCAGTGATTCCGTTACAGGGGGCGCGGAAAAACTGTTTTTT. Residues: CASSDSVTGGAEKLFF.

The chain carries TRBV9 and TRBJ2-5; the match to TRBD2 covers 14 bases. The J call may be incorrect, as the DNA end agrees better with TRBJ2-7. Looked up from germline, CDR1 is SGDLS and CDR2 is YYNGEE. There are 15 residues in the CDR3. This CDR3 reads CASSSGTSGGYEQYF. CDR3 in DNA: TGTGCCAGCAGCTCCGGGACTAGCGGGGGTTACGAGCAGTACTTC.